The clone carrying this TCR beta chain was detected a few times. The antigen remains undetermined. The data belong to a study of T cell repertoires in cytomegalovirus infection. Study in general: Indications came from public TCR beta signatures; they pointed to CMV infection and to a matching HLA type.

Overall study results and limits: In two of eight donors, the top clonotype was HLA-C-restricted CMV-specific.

The CDR3 totals 16 residues. CDR1 and CDR2 from the germline V gene are SGHDN and FVKESK. Trimming left V 4 bases short and J 0 bases short, with 14 bases between. TCRdb itself ran the reads through MiXCR, one entry per CDR3 protein. The sample lists more than 650,000 distinct CDR3 sequences, 35% to 40% seen once, with roughly 2.9% in the top ten. The chain joins TRBV14 to TRBJ2-3; no reliable D call. The clonotype originates from a human donor in good health (CMV status not recorded). Some clones in this sample may be carry-over from other donors' samples. Material: PBMCs. This CDR3 is CASSRDQLLSTDTQYF. CDR3 DNA sequence: TGTGCCAGCAGCCGAGACCAACTCTTAAGCACAGATACGCAGTATTTT.